The 7 T cell receptor beta chains in this list originate from one sample, sequenced in a study of CD8 T cells in Susac syndrome. cDNA came from approximately 0.5 to 1 ug RNA primed by random hexamers. A single record per CDR3 protein comes from TCRdb applying MiXCR to the immunoSEQ multiplex PCR reads. The profile shows some 260,000 distinct CDR3 sequences, about 85% of them singletons. Sequencing used CD8+ T cells from PBMCs. The receptors shown here come from a human donor with multiple sclerosis.

CDR3 coding DNA: TGTGCCAGCAGTTCCAAATCTGCGAACACCGGGGAGCTGTTTTTT. Protein: CASSSKSANTGELFF. This chain joins TRBV28 and TRBJ2-2; no clear D gene. The CDR3 is made up of 15 amino acids. CDR1 is MDHEN, CDR2 SYDVKM, per germline. V lost 4 bases and J 0 bases, leaving 9 bases between the germline ends.

This clonotype was seen a handful of times. The V gene is TRBV5-4, the J gene TRBJ2-7; 10 bases are shared with TRBD2. The trim removed 4 bases at V and 2 bases at J, leaving 6 bases unmatched. The V gene's germline CDR1 is SGHNT and CDR2 YYREEE (reference sequence). This CDR3 has 15 residues. For the CDR3, the DNA is TGTGCCAGCAGCCCGGTTACTAGCGGGACCTACGAGCAGTACTTC. Protein sequence: CASSPVTSGTYEQYF.

This chain links TRBV27 with TRBJ1-6; 8 bases agree with TRBD1. The CDR3 runs to 18 residues. Germline V CDR1 and CDR2: MNHEY, SMNVEV (reference sequence). J was trimmed by 4 bases and V by 5 bases; bases with no gene match: 13. The CDR3 region is CASSLAGTGGGYNSPLHF. The CDR3 DNA sequence: TGTGCCAGCAGTCTGGCCGGGACAGGAGGGGGGTATAATTCACCCCTCCACTTT.

The chain uses TRBV11-1 and TRBJ2-7, with D perhaps given as TRBD1 or TRBD2 (8 bases each). The CDR3 is 21 amino acids. Trimming removed 5 bases at V and 0 bases at J, with 32 bases between. Germline V gene sequence: CDR1 SGHAT, CDR2 FQDESV (reference sequence). The CDR3 DNA reads as TGTGCCAGCAGCCCCCGACAGGGGTTTCGAGCGGGAGATACTAACTCCTACGAGCAGTACTTC. This encodes CASSPRQGFRAGDTNSYEQYF. The whole variable domain, remainder taken from reference TRBV11-1 and TRBJ2-7, is EAEVAQSPRYKITEKSQAVAFWCDPISGHATLYWYRQILGQGPELLVQFQDESVVDDSQLPKDRFSAERLKGVDSTLKIQPAELGDSAMYLCASSPRQGFRAGDTNSYEQYFGPGTRLTVT.

The chain joins TRBV7-9 to TRBJ1-4; D call uncertain. Germline assignment: CDR1 SEHNR and CDR2 FQNEAQ (reference sequence). The CDR3 runs to 12 residues. Trimming cost V 5 bases and J 10 bases, with 11 bases left between them. The CDR3 here is CASSLRSGKLFF. The CDR3 DNA sequence: TGTGCCAGCAGCCTAAGAAGTGGAAAACTGTTTTTT.

V is TRBV5-4 and J is TRBJ1-1, with 10 bases identical to TRBD1. The CDR3 spans 15 residues. The junction had 5 bases not matched to a gene; V was cut back by 2 bases and J by 4 bases. Germline V gene lookup returns CDR1 SGHNT and CDR2 YYREEE (reference sequence). Here the CDR3 reads CASSFDRGQGTEAFF. CDR3 nucleotide sequence: TGTGCCAGCAGCTTCGACAGGGGGCAGGGCACTGAAGCTTTCTTT.

Only one count was recorded for this clonotype. The genes are TRBV6-1 and TRBJ2-7; tentative D call: TRBD2 (6 bases). The CDR3 is made up of 17 amino acids. CDR1 is MNHNS and CDR2 is SASEGT in the germline V gene. Trimming cost V 7 bases and J 0 bases, with 22 bases left between them. CDR3 sequence: CASTHLPSALLSYEQYF. The CDR3 DNA reads as TGTGCCAGCACCCACCTCCCTAGCGCCTTACTCTCCTACGAGCAGTACTTC.